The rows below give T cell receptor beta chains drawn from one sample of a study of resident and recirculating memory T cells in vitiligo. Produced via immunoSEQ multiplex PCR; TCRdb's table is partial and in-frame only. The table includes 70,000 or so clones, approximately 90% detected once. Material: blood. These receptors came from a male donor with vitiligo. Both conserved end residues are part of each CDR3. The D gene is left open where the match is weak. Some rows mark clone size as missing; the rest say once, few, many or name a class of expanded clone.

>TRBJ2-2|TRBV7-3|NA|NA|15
TGTGCCAGCAGCTTATCGGCGGGGAACACCGGGGAGCTGTTTTTT
CASSLSAGNTGELFF
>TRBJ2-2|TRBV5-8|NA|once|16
TGTGCCAGCAGCCGGTGGCCGGGGACTAACACCGGGGAGCTGTTTTTT
CASSRWPGTNTGELFF
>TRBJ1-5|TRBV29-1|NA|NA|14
TGCAGCGTTTCCGACAGTGCGGGCAATCAGCCCCAGCATTTT
CSVSDSAGNQPQHF
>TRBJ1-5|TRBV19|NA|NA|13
TGTGCCAGTAGTTATGAGAGCAATCAGCCCCAGCATTTT
CASSYESNQPQHF
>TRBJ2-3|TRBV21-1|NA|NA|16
TGTGCCAGCAGCTCCCTTATGGGACTCGTCACAGATACGCAGTATTTT
CASSSLMGLVTDTQYF
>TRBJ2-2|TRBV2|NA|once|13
TGTGCCAGCAGGGGCACACGTACCGGGGAGCTGTTTTTT
CASRGTRTGELFF
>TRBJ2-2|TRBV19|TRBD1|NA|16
TGTGCCAGTAGATACAGTGGGACAGGGGTTCCCGGGGAGCTGTTTTTT
CASRYSGTGVPGELFF
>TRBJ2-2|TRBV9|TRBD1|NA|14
TGTGCCAGCAGCGGACAGGGAAACCCCGGGGAGCTGTTTTTT
CASSGQGNPGELFF
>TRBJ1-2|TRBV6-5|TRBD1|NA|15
TGTGCCAGCAGTTACCAGGACAGGGCCAACTATGGCTACACCTTC
CASSYQDRANYGYTF
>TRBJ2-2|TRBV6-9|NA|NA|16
TGTGCCAGCAGTTATTCGGCTCCAGGGGCGACCGGGGAGCTGTTTTTT
CASSYSAPGATGELFF
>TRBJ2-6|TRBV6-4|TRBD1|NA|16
TGTGCCAGCAGTCCGGCAGGGGGCTCGGGGGCCAACGTCCTGACTTTC
CASSPAGGSGANVLTF
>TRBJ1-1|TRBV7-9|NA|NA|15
TGTGCCAGCAGCTTAGTAAGCGGGCCTAACACTGAAGCTTTCTTT
CASSLVSGPNTEAFF
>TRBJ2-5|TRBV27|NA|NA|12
TGTGCCAGCAGTTTATCCGGCCGGGGCCAGTACTTC
CASSLSGRGQYF
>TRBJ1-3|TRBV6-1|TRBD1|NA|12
TGTGCCAGCATTGACAGGGTTGACACCATATATTTT
CASIDRVDTIYF
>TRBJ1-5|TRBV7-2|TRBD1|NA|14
TGTGCCAGCAGCCGTAGGGGGCTCGGTCAGCCCCAGCATTTT
CASSRRGLGQPQHF
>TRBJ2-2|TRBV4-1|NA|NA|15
TGCGCCAGCAGCCAAGCGACCAGGGTCCCCGGGGAGCTGTTTTTT
CASSQATRVPGELFF
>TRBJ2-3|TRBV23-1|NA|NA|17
TGCGCCAGCAGTCAGTACACAGGGATTCACAACACAGATACGCAGTATTTT
CASSQYTGIHNTDTQYF
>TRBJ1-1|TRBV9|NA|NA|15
TGTGCCAGCAGCGCCCAAATAGGGGCGAGCACTGAAGCTTTCTTT
CASSAQIGASTEAFF
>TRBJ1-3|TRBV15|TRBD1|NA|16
TGTGCCACCAGCAGAGATCAGCAGGGGGCCAGGAACACCATATATTTT
CATSRDQQGARNTIYF
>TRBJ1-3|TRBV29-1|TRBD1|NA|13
TGCAGCGTAGAAGGGACAGGGGGAAACACCATATATTTT
CSVEGTGGNTIYF
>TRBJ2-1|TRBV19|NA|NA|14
TGTGCCAGTAGGAGTGAGGCATTGCGGAATGAGCAGTTCTTC
CASRSEALRNEQFF
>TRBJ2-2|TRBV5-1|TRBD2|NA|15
TGCGCCAGCAGACCGGGACTAGCGGGGACCGGGGAGCTGTTTTTT
CASRPGLAGTGELFF
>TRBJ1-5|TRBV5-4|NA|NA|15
TGTGCCAGCAGCTTTGGGGGGGACAGCAATCAGCCCCAGCATTTT
CASSFGGDSNQPQHF
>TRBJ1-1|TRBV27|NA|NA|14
TGTGCCAGCAGTTTCGTGGGGGCTCGAACTGAAGCTTTCTTT
CASSFVGARTEAFF
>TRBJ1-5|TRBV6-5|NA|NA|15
TGTGCCAGCAGTTACTCGGGCTTATCAGGTCAGCCCCAGCATTTT
CASSYSGLSGQPQHF
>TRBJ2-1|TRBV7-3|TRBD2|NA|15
TGTGCCAGCAGCCCCTCCCGGGGGGGCTTTCCCGAGCAGTTCTTC
CASSPSRGGFPEQFF
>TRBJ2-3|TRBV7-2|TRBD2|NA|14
TGTGCCAGCAGCTTAGGGACTAGGGGTGATACGCAGTATTTT
CASSLGTRGDTQYF
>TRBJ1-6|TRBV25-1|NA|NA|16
TGTGCCAGCACCCGAGGGGGAAGTGGCCTGAGAACTCCCCTCCACTTT
CASTRGGSGLRTPLHF
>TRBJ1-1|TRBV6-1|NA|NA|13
TGTGCCAGCAGCCCCAGGGTGAACACTGAAGCTTTCTTT
CASSPRVNTEAFF
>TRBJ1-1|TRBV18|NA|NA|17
TGTGCCAGCTCACCATCCCTAGGCTCGGGGGAGGGCACTGAAGCTTTCTTT
CASSPSLGSGEGTEAFF
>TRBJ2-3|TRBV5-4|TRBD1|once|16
TGTGCCAGCAGCTTGGAACAGGGGCGGGGCACAGATACGCAGTATTTT
CASSLEQGRGTDTQYF
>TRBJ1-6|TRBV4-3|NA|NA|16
TGCGCCAGCAGCCCCGTGGGGAAGGGATACCTACAGGCCCTCCACTTT
CASSPVGKGYLQALHF
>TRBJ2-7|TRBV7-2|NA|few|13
TGTGCCAGCAGCACCGGACAGTTTTACGAGCAGTACTTC
CASSTGQFYEQYF
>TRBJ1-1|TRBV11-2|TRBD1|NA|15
TGTGCCAGCAGCGAAACAGGGGGCCTGAACACTGAAGCTTTCTTT
CASSETGGLNTEAFF
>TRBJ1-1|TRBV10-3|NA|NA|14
TGTGCCATCAAAGCCAGGGCTGAGCTAGGCGAAGCTTTCTTT
CAIKARAELGEAFF
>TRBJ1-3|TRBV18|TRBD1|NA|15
TGTGCCAGCTCACCCCAGGAGACAGGGGGTAACACCATATATTTT
CASSPQETGGNTIYF
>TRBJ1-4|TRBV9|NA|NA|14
TGTGCCAGCAGCGTAGGATCGACAGCCACAATCCAGTCTTTT
CASSVGSTATIQSF
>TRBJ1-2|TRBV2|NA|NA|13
TGTGCCAGGTGGGGCCTATCCGCTGATGGCTACACCTTC
CARWGLSADGYTF
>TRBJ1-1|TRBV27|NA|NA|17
TGTGCCAGCAGCCAAATCGGCCCCAACGACCGAGGGACTGAAGCTTTCTTT
CASSQIGPNDRGTEAFF
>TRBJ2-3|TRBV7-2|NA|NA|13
TGTGCCAGCAGCTCGCCCTTAGCAGATACGCAGTATTTT
CASSSPLADTQYF
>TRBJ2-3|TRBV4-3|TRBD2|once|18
TGCGCCAGCAGCCAAGATCCCGTGAGCGGGGGGCGCACAGATACGCAGTATTTT
CASSQDPVSGGRTDTQYF
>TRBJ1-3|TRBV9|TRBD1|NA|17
TGTGCCAGCAGCCCCAGAGGAGGACAGGACTCTGGAAACACCATATATTTT
CASSPRGGQDSGNTIYF
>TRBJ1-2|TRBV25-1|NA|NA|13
TGTGCCAGCAGTGCTTCAGGGGCCTATGGCTACACCTTC
CASSASGAYGYTF
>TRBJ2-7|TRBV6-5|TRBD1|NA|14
TGTGCCAGCAGTTCCCGGGACAGTGATTACGAGCAGTACTTC
CASSSRDSDYEQYF
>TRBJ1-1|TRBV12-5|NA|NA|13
TGTGCTAGTGGTAACAACATGAACACTGAAGCTTTCTTT
CASGNNMNTEAFF